Listed below are T cell receptor beta chains from one sample, sequenced in a study of tumour-infiltrating T cells in Burkitt lymphoma. TCRdb's table, derived via immunoSEQ multiplex PCR, lists solely in-frame clones and lacks some. Of some 450 clones listed, 80% to 95% are singletons. The sequencing sample was made of tumor tissue. The receptors stem from a human donor with Burkitt lymphoma. Both conserved end residues are part of each CDR3. A D gene is named only where the DNA matches it firmly. Size is omitted from some rows. Given values are once, few, many or a class for expanded clones.

abundance	v_gene	d_gene	j_gene	CDR3nt	CDR3aa
-	TRBV6-5	-	TRBJ2-1	TGTGCCAGCAGGGGCACGAGCTCCTACAATGAGCAGTTCTTC	CASRGTSSYNEQFF
-	TRBV5-1	TRBD1	TRBJ2-2	TGCGCCAGCAGTCGGGGACAGAACCAATTCACCGGGGAGCTGTTTTTT	CASSRGQNQFTGELFF
once	TRBV11-2	TRBD1	TRBJ1-5	TGTGCCAGCAGCATTCGGACAGGGAGGCCCCAGCATTTT	CASSIRTGRPQHF
-	TRBV5-1	-	TRBJ2-3	TGCGCCAGCAGCGTGGGGGGAGATACGCAGTATTTT	CASSVGGDTQYF
-	TRBV9	-	TRBJ2-7	TGTGCCAGCAGCGTAGCAGGGGTCGGGTCCGAGCAGTACTTC	CASSVAGVGSEQYF
-	TRBV6-6	-	TRBJ1-3	TGTGCCAGCAGGCCTCGGGGGGCTGGAAACACCATATATTTT	CASRPRGAGNTIYF
-	TRBV5-4	-	TRBJ1-6	TGTGCCAGCAGCCCTACACGCGACTCTTCACCCCTCCACTTT	CASSPTRDSSPLHF
-	TRBV15	TRBD1	TRBJ2-7	TGTGCCACCAGCAGAGTGGGGGACAGCGAGCAGTACTTC	CATSRVGDSEQYF
-	TRBV10-3	TRBD1	TRBJ1-5	TGTGCCATCAGGGCTGGACAGGCGAGGGATCAGCCCCAGCATTTT	CAIRAGQARDQPQHF
-	TRBV6-5	-	TRBJ1-1	TGTGCCAGCAGTTACTCGAGGGACGGAAACACTGAAGCTTTCTTT	CASSYSRDGNTEAFF
-	TRBV4-1	-	TRBJ2-6	TGCGCCAGCAGCCCCCCTTGGGGGTCTGGGGCCAACGTCCTGACTTTC	CASSPPWGSGANVLTF
once	TRBV19	-	TRBJ2-3	TGTGCCAGTAGTCCGACGGAAGGGGGTGCAGATACGCAGTATTTT	CASSPTEGGADTQYF
-	TRBV4-2	-	TRBJ1-4	TGTGCCAGCAGCCAAGATCTGCAGACTAATGAAAAACTGTTTTTT	CASSQDLQTNEKLFF
-	TRBV10-3	-	TRBJ1-2	TGTGCCATCAGTGAGGGCCCCCTCCTCTCTTTGGGCTACACCTTC	CAISEGPLLSLGYTF
once	TRBV6-1	-	TRBJ2-7	TGTGCCAGCAGTATCGACTGGTCCTACGAGCAGTACTTC	CASSIDWSYEQYF
-	TRBV27	-	TRBJ2-1	TGTGCTAGCAGTTTCGGCTTCTCCTACAATGAGCAGTTCTTC	CASSFGFSYNEQFF
-	TRBV6-5	-	TRBJ1-1	TGTGCCAGCAGTTACTCGGGAGGGATGAACACTGAAGCTTTCTTT	CASSYSGGMNTEAFF
-	TRBV7-2	-	TRBJ1-1	TGTGCCAGCAGCTTCCCTGAAGCTTTCTTT	CASSFPEAFF
-	TRBV4-2	TRBD2	TRBJ2-5	TGTGCCAGCAGCTCCCGGACTAGCGGGGAAGAGACCCAGTACTTC	CASSSRTSGEETQYF
-	TRBV15	-	TRBJ1-4	TGTGCCACCAGCAGAGATCCCCGGCCAACTAATGAAAAACTGTTTTTT	CATSRDPRPTNEKLFF
-	TRBV6-5	TRBD1	TRBJ1-6	TGTGCCAGCAGAACCAGACAGGGAAGAGGTTCACCCCTCCACTTT	CASRTRQGRGSPLHF
once	TRBV9	-	TRBJ2-3	TGTGCCAGCAGCCCAGGGACCAGGCCCTTGGGCACAGATACGCAGTATTTT	CASSPGTRPLGTDTQYF